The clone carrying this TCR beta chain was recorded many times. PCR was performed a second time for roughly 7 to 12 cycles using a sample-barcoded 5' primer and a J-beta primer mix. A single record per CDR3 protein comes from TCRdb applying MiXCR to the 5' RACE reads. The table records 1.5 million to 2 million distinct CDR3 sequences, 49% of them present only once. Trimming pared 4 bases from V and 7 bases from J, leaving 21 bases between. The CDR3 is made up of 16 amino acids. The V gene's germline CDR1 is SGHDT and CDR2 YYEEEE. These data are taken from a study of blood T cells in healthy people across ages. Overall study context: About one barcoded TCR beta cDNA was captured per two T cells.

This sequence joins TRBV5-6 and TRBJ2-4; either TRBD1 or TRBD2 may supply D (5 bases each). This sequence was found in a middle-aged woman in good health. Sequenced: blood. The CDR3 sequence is CASSLGTGTGGNIQYF. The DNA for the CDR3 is TGTGCCAGCAGCCTTGGGACCGGAACTGGTGGGAACATTCAGTACTTC.